These 18 T cell receptor beta chains originate from one sample sequenced in a study of control samples from healthy donors and cancer patients. Clones were read by immunoSEQ multiplex PCR, and TCRdb kept only the in-frame ones, dropping some. The sample records around 180,000 clones, around nine tenths being singletons. The specimen was blood. The source of these receptors is a woman aged 25 to 45 in good health.

The chain employs TRBV27 and TRBJ2-7; 9 bases match TRBD1. Germline trimming cut 9 bases from V and 2 bases from J; bases unmatched to any gene: 14. The CDR3 is 16 amino acids. CDR1 and CDR2 from the germline V gene are MNHEY and SMNVEV (reference sequence). CDR3 residues: CARQDGGTGLPYEQYF. CDR3 sequence (DNA): TGTGCCAGACAGGACGGGGGGACAGGGTTACCCTACGAGCAGTACTTC.

This clone has only a few counts. The J gene is TRBJ1-5, the V gene TRBV28; 9 bases line up with TRBD1. The CDR3 is 16 amino acids. Germline loops: CDR1 MDHEN, CDR2 SYDVKM. V was pared by 7 bases and J by 2 bases, with 9 bases of the junction left unmatched. This CDR3 is CASIAGTGYGNQPQHF. The CDR3 region has the DNA TGTGCCAGCATAGCCGGGACAGGGTATGGCAATCAGCCCCAGCATTTT.

The V call is TRBV11-2, the J call TRBJ2-5, with unresolved D. Looked up from germline, CDR1 is SGHAT and CDR2 is FQNNGV. V lost 5 bases, J lost 8 bases, and 12 bases lay in between. This CDR3 region has 12 residues. The CDR3 bases are TGTGCCAGCAGCCTCGCGGCTGCAACCCAGTACTTC. Its translation: CASSLAAATQYF.

The chain has TRBV11-2 and TRBJ2-7, with D hard to call. The CDR3 extends over 16 amino acids. Germline V gene data show CDR1 as SGHAT and CDR2 as FQNNGV. V lost 5 bases to trimming and J lost 3 bases, with 20 bases between them. The CDR3 reads CASSPHPRNSLYEQYF. CDR3 DNA: TGTGCCAGCAGCCCACATCCCCGGAACAGCCTCTACGAGCAGTACTTC.

The genes are TRBV27 and TRBJ2-1; D remains ambiguous. Germline-derived CDR1 and CDR2 are MNHEY and SMNVEV (reference sequence). The V and J ends lost 3 bases and 6 bases respectively, with 6 bases between them. The CDR3 runs to 12 residues. The CDR3 nucleotides are TGTGCCAGCAGTTTTCGGCCCAATGAGCAGTTCTTC. Its translation is CASSFRPNEQFF.

The V and J genes are TRBV19 and TRBJ2-1, with 11 bases that match TRBD2. The germline V gene has CDR1 LNHDA and CDR2 SQIVND (reference sequence). V lost 5 bases and J lost 7; bases outside the gene matches: 7. The length of the CDR3 is 15 residues. The CDR3 sequence is CASSRLAGGENEQFF. The DNA for the CDR3 is TGTGCCAGTAGTCGGCTAGCGGGAGGTGAGAATGAGCAGTTCTTC.

V usage is TRBV6-5 and J usage is TRBJ1-1; D is uncertain. The V end lost 6 bases, the J end lost 3 bases, and 5 bases lay between the germline ends. CDR1 is MNHEY and CDR2 is SVGAGI in the germline V gene. This CDR3 comprises 11 residues. The CDR3 loop reads CASSLDTEAFF. The CDR3 DNA reads as TGTGCCAGCAGCCTAGACACTGAAGCTTTCTTT.

The chain joins TRBV20-1 to TRBJ2-1, with unresolved D. From germline, CDR1 is DFQATT and CDR2 SNEGSKA (reference sequence). This CDR3 region has 11 residues. V was trimmed by 3 bases and J by 6 bases, leaving 6 bases between them. The CDR3, as DNA: TGCAGTGCTAGTGGAGTCAATGAGCAGTTCTTC. Translation gives CSASGVNEQFF.

This sequence joins TRBV5-3 and TRBJ1-3, with 7 nucleotides matching TRBD1. TRBV5-3 is marked as an open reading frame, function uncertain. The CDR3 contains 13 residues. J lost 5 bases, V lost 4 bases, and 3 bases had no gene match. The DNA for the CDR3 is TGTGCCAGAAGCAGGAGGGGGCGAAACACCATATATTTT. This translates into CARSRRGRNTIYF.

V and J are TRBV10-3 and TRBJ1-1; 7 nucleotides match TRBD1. Germline V gives CDR1 ENHRY, CDR2 SYGVKD. The CDR3 runs 11 residues. With 4 bases clipped from V and 10 bases from J, the junction kept 3 bases outside the gene matches. The CDR3 DNA reads as TGTGCCATCAGTGGACAGGGTGCAGCTTTCTTT. This codes for CAISGQGAAFF.

This sequence joins TRBV30 and TRBJ1-6; 9 positions match TRBD1. In germline, CDR1 is GTSNPN, CDR2 SVGIG (reference sequence). CDR3 length: 13 amino acids. The V segment lost 5 bases and the J segment 6 bases; nucleotides outside the gene matches: 2. DNA for the CDR3: TGTGCCTGGCGGACAGGGGCTAATTCACCCCTCCACTTT. This codes for CAWRTGANSPLHF.

J is TRBJ2-1 and V is TRBV6-4, with D unclear. This CDR3 is 15 amino acids long. From germline, CDR1 is MRHNA and CDR2 SNTAGT. Trimming removed 0 bases from V and 7 bases from J, with 13 bases in between. CDR3 sequence (DNA): TGTGCCAGCAGTGACTCGTCTTGGACGGAGAATGAGCAGTTCTTC. This translates into CASSDSSWTENEQFF.

V is TRBV25-1 and J is TRBJ1-2; no firm D call. V lost 7 bases to trimming and J lost 4 bases, with 16 bases between them. The CDR3 loop spans 14 amino acids. Germline loops: CDR1 MGHDK, CDR2 SYGVNS. This chain's CDR3 is CASTTSAGSYGYTF. The CDR3 nucleotides read TGTGCCAGCACGACGTCTGCGGGGAGCTATGGCTACACCTTC.

V usage is TRBV6-5 and J usage is TRBJ2-7; no clear D gene. Trimming pared 5 bases from V and 6 bases from J, leaving 17 bases between. Per germline, CDR1 MNHEY and CDR2 SVGAGI. The CDR3 loop spans 14 amino acids. CDR3 in DNA: TGTGCCAGCAGTCCAAATGGAATAGCAACCGAGCAGTACGTC. Translated, it gives CASSPNGIATEQYV.

This clone was detected only once. The genes are TRBV24-1 and TRBJ2-3; 8 bases are a match to TRBD1. The CDR3 consists of 15 residues. V shed 7 bases and J 6 bases; nucleotides not matched to a gene: 11. Germline V gene data show CDR1 as KGHDR and CDR2 as SFDVKD. CDR3 sequence (DNA): TGTGCCACCAGCGAATCAGGGGGCGAGCGGGATACGCAGTATTTT. Its protein product is CATSESGGERDTQYF.

The J gene is TRBJ2-7, the V gene TRBV4-2; D gene ambiguous. Trimming removed 1 base at V and 2 bases at J, with 15 bases between. Germline V lookup: CDR1 LGHNA, CDR2 YNFKEQ. The CDR3 length is 16 residues. The CDR3 sequence: CASSQVGASLTYEQYF. The CDR3 coding sequence is TGTGCCAGCAGCCAAGTTGGAGCGAGTTTGACCTACGAGCAGTACTTC.

This chain uses TRBV7-9 with TRBJ2-7; the D gene is possibly TRBD1 (6 bases). Germline lookup yields CDR1 SEHNR and CDR2 FQNEAQ (reference sequence). CDR3 length: 12 amino acids. Trimming stripped 4 bases from V and 6 bases from J, with 10 bases between. Here the CDR3 reads CASSYRGGEQYV. DNA of the CDR3: TGTGCCAGCAGCTACCGAGGGGGCGAGCAGTACGTC.

The J gene is TRBJ2-5, the V gene TRBV7-9; TRBD2 agrees at 9 bases. The CDR3 loop spans 19 amino acids. V was pared by 0 bases and J by 4 bases, with 15 bases of the junction left unmatched. Looked up from germline, CDR1 is SEHNR and CDR2 is FQNEAQ (reference sequence). CDR3 nucleotide sequence: TGTGCCAGCAGCTTAGCGACTGGAGGTAGCGGGAGTAAGATAGAGACCCAGTACTTC. Protein product: CASSLATGGSGSKIETQYF.